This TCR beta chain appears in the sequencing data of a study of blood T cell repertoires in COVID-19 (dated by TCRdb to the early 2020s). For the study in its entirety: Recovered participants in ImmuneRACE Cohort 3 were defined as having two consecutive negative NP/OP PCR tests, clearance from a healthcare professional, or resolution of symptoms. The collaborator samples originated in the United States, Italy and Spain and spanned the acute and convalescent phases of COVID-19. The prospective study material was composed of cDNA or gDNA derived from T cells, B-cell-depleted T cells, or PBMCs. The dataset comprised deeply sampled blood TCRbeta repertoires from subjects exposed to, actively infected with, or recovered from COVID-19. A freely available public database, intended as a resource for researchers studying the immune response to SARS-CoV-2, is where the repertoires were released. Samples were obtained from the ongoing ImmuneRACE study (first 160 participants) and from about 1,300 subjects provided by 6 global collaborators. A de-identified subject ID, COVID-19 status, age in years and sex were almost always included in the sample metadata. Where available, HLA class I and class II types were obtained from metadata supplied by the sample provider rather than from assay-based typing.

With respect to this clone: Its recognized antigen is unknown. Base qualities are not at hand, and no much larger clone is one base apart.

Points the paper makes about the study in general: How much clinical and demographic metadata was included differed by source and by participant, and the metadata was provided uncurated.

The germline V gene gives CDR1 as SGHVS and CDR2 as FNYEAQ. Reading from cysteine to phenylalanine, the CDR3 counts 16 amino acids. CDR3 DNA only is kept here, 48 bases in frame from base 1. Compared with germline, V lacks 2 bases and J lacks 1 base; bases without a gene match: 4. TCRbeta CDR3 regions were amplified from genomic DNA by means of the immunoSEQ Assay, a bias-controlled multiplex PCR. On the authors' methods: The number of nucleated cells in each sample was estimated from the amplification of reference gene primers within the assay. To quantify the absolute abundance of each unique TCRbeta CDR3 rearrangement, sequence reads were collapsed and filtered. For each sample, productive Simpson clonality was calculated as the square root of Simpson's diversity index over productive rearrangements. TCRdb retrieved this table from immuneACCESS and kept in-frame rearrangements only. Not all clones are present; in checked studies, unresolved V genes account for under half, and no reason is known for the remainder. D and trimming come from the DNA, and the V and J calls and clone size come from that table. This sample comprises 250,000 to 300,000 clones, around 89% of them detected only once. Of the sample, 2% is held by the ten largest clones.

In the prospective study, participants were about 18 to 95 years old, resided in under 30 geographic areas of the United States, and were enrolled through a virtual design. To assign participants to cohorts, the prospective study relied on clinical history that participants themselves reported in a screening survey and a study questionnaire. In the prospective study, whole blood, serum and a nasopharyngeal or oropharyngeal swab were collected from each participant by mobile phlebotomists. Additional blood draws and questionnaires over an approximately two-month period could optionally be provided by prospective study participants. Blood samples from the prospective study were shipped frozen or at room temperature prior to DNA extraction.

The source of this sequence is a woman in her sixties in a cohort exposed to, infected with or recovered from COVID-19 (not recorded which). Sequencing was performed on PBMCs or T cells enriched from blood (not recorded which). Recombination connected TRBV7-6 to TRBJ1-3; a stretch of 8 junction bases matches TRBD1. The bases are TGTGCCAGCAGCTTAACAGGGGGTGATTCTGGAAACACCATATATTTT. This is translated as CASSLTGGDSGNTIYF.